One sample yielded the 2 T cell receptor beta chains listed below, sequenced in a study of graft-versus-host responses after intestinal transplantation. Clones were read by immunoSEQ multiplex PCR, and TCRdb kept only the in-frame ones, dropping some. Counted here are 15,000 to 20,000 clones, approximately 35% occurring once; the ten biggest clones make up about 2%. The source was alloreactive CD4+ T cells from a mixed lymphocyte reaction culture, collected before transplantation. Regarding subset: CFSE-low proliferating T cells sorted from approximately 6-day pre-transplant mixed lymphocyte reaction (GvH or HvG direction). The receptors come from a human patient who was an organ donor for intestinal transplantation.

The chain links TRBV5-1 to TRBJ2-5; D gene unclear. The CDR3 loop spans 11 amino acids. Germline V CDR1 and CDR2: SGHRS, YFSETQ. The ends were cut back, 5 bases at V and 5 bases at J, with 7 bases in the middle. The CDR3 bases are TGCGCCAGCAGGGGGTACGAGACCCAGTACTTC. This sequence encodes CASRGYETQYF. Combining the CDR3 with reference TRBV5-1 and TRBJ2-5 gives the whole variable domain KAGVTQTPRYLIKTRGQQVTLSCSPISGHRSVSWYQQTPGQGLQFLFEYFSETQRNKGNFPGRFSGRQFSNSRSEMNVSTLELGDSALYLCASRGYETQYFGPGTRLLVL.

This clone ranks as medium-sized (0.01 to 0.1%). This chain links TRBV5-1 with TRBJ1-1; TRBD1 is a possible D gene (6 bases). The germline V and J ends were trimmed by 5 bases and 7 bases, with 18 bases remaining between them. The germline V gene has CDR1 SGHRS and CDR2 YFSETQ. The CDR3 loop spans 14 amino acids. The CDR3 sequence: CASRPQTGGSEAFF. CDR3 DNA: TGCGCCAGCAGGCCCCAGACCGGGGGCAGTGAAGCTTTCTTT. Based on the CDR3 plus reference TRBV5-1 and TRBJ1-1, the full variable domain is KAGVTQTPRYLIKTRGQQVTLSCSPISGHRSVSWYQQTPGQGLQFLFEYFSETQRNKGNFPGRFSGRQFSNSRSEMNVSTLELGDSALYLCASRPQTGGSEAFFGQGTRLTVV.